The text below deals with one T cell receptor (beta chain). Trimming left V 2 bases short and J 4 bases short, with 11 bases between. The CDR3 runs 15 residues. Germline V gene lookup returns CDR1 SEHNR and CDR2 FQNEAQ (reference sequence). This sample is part of a study of T cells after yellow fever vaccination. The study's findings and limits: Contamination of FACS-sorted repertoires by abundant clonotypes from the bulk population could occur.

TCR cDNA, made by 5'RACE template switching, carried an added universal primer site and UMIs. TCRdb redid the calling of the 5' RACE reads with MiXCR, one entry per CDR3 protein. The sample consists of 45,000 to 60,000 distinct CDR3 sequences, about 6.3% of them appearing once. The starting material was CD8+ T cells not binding an NS4B(214-222) dextramer, sorted from PBMCs, obtained about 49 days after the first yellow fever vaccination. The receptor comes from a man younger than 30 who received the YFV17D yellow fever vaccine. The chain combines TRBV7-9 with TRBJ2-2; D gene unclear. The chain's CDR3 is CASSLNNVLTGELFF. In nucleotides, the CDR3 is TGTGCCAGCAGCTTAAATAACGTTCTCACCGGGGAGCTGTTTTTT.